This paragraph covers one T cell receptor (beta chain) sequence. CDR3 regions of TCR beta were amplified from RNA transcripts. The first-round RT-PCR employed HTBI primers together with the Qiagen OneStep RT-PCR kit. A multiplex PCR was then performed as the second round. TCRdb reprocessed the multiplex PCR reads with MiXCR, giving one entry per CDR3 protein. Of approximately 480,000 distinct CDR3 sequences listed, 13% to 15% are singletons. PBMCs were isolated from an approximately 10 ml sample of fresh peripheral blood. This sample stems from a study of Graves' ophthalmopathy and Graves' hyperthyroidism. Germline V CDR1 and CDR2: MDHEN, SYDVKM. V was clipped by 2 bases and J by 2 bases, with 13 bases between them. The CDR3 sequence is 15 residues long.

The sample taken for sequencing was blood. V usage is TRBV28 and J usage is TRBJ2-7; D call uncertain. The sequence came from a woman in her thirties with Graves' ophthalmopathy. The DNA of the CDR3 is TGTGCCAGCAGTTTACACTTCTTGGCCACCTACGAGCAGTACTTC. This encodes CASSLHFLATYEQYF.